The clone carrying this T cell receptor (beta chain) has more than one count but fewer than ten. Its antigen is not known. This entry comes from a study of blood T cells in healthy people across ages. On the study more broadly: Capture by template switching was about one barcoded beta molecule per two T cells. Findings and limits, study-wide: Investigators viewed diversity estimates from one million T cells as underestimates, the study reported. Diversity of TCR beta per million T cells declined in a roughly linear way with age. Versus aged donors, long-lived donors had higher diversity and more naive CD4+ cells.

CDR3 length: 14 residues. The ends were cut back, 7 bases at V and 4 bases at J, with 17 bases in the middle. Germline-derived CDR1 and CDR2 are DFQATT and SNEGSKA (reference sequence). It was with a sample-barcoded 5' primer and a J-beta primer mix that a second PCR of roughly 6 to 11 cycles was run. Via MiXCR, TCRdb re-called the 5' RACE reads, giving one row per CDR3 protein. This table has about 970,000 distinct CDR3 sequences, just over 50% appearing once. The sample comprised blood. The TCR sequence derives from a woman in her sixties in good health. This chain joins TRBV20-1 and TRBJ2-1; no clear D gene. The CDR3 loop reads CSVMDYGVYNEQFF. The CDR3 DNA follows: TGCAGTGTGATGGATTATGGCGTTTACAATGAGCAGTTCTTC.